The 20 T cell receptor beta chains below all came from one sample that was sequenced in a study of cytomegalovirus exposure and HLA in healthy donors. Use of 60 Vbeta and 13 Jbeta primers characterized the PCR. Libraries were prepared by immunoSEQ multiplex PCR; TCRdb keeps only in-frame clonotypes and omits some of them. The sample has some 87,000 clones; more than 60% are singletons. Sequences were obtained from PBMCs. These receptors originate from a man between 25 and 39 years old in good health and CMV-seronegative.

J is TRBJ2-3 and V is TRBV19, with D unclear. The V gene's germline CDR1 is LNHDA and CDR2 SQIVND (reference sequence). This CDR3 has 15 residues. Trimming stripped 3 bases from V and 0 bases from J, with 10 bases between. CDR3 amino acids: CASSIGSGSTDTQYF. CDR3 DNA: TGTGCCAGTAGTATCGGGTCGGGTAGCACAGATACGCAGTATTTT.

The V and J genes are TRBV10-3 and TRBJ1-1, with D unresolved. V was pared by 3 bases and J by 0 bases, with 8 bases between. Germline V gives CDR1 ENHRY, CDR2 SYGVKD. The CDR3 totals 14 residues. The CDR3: CAISERSMNTEAFF. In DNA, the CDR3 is TGTGCCATCAGTGAAAGGAGCATGAACACTGAAGCTTTCTTT.

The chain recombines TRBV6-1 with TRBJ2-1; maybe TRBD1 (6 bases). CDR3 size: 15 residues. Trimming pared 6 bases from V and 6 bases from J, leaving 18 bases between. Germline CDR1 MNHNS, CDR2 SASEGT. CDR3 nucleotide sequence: TGTGCCAGCAGCCACAGGGTAGGGCCGACCAATGAGCAGTTCTTC. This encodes CASSHRVGPTNEQFF.

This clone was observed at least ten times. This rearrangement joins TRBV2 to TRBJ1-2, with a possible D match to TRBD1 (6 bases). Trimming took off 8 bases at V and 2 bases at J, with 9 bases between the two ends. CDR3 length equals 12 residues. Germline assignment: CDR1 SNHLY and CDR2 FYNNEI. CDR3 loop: CASGRGNYGYTF. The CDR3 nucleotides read TGTGCCAGCGGCAGGGGAAACTATGGCTACACCTTC.

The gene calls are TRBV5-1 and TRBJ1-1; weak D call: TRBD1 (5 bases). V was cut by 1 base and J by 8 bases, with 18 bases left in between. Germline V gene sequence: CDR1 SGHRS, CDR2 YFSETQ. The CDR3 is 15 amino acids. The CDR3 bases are TGCGCCAGCAGCTTGAAAGGGGCTGGGCTTGGGGAAGCTTTCTTT. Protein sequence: CASSLKGAGLGEAFF.

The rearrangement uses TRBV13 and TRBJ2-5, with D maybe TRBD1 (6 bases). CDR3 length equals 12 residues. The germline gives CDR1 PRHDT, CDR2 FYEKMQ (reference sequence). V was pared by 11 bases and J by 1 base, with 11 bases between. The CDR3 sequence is CASGVGQETQYF. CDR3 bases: TGTGCCTCAGGGGTGGGCCAAGAGACCCAGTACTTC. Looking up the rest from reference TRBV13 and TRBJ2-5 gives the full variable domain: AAGVIQSPRHLIKEKRETATLKCYPIPRHDTVYWYQQGPGQDPQFLISFYEKMQSDKGSIPDRFSAQQFSDYHSELNMSSLELGDSALYFCASGVGQETQYFGPGTRLLVL.

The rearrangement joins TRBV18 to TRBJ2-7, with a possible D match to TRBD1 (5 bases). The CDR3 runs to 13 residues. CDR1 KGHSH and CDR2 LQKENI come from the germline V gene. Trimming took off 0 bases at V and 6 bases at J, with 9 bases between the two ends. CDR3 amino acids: CASSPPGPSEQYF. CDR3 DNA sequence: TGTGCCAGCTCACCACCGGGGCCGAGCGAGCAGTACTTC.

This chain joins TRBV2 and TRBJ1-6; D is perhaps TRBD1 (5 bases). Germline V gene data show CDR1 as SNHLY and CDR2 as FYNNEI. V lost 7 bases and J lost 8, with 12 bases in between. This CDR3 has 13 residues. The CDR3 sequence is CASNLGDYSPLHF. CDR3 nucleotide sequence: TGTGCCAGCAATCTAGGGGATTATTCACCCCTCCACTTT. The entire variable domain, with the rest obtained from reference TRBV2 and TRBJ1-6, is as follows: EPEVTQTPSHQVTQMGQEVILRCVPISNHLYFYWYRQILGQKVEFLVSFYNNEISEKSEIFDDQFSVERPDGSNFTLKIRSTKLEDSAMYFCASNLGDYSPLHFGNGTRLTVT.

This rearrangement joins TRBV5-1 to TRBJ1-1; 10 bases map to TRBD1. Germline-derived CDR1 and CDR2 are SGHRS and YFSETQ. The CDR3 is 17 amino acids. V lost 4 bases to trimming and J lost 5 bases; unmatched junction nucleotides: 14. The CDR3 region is CASSIRTGGLGGTEAFF. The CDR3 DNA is TGCGCCAGCAGCATCCGGACAGGGGGTCTAGGTGGGACTGAAGCTTTCTTT.

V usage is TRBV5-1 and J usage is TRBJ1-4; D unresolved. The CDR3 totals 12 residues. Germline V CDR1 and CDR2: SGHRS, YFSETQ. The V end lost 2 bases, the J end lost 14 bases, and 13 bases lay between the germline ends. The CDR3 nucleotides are TGCGCCAGCAGCTTTGATGGGCTGATGCTGTTTTTT. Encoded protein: CASSFDGLMLFF.

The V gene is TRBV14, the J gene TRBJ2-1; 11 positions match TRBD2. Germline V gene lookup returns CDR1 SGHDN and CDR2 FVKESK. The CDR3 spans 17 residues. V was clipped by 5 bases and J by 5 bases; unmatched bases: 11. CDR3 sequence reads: CASSYPNPSGGNNEQFF. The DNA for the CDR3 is TGTGCCAGCAGCTACCCGAATCCTAGCGGGGGGAACAATGAGCAGTTCTTC.

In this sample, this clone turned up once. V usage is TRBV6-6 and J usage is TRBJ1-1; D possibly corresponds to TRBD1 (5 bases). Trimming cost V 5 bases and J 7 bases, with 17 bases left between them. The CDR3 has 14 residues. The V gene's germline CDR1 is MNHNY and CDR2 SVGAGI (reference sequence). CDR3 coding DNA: TGTGCCAGCAGTCCGGGGACTCGGAGAGGTGAAGCTTTCTTT. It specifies CASSPGTRRGEAFF.

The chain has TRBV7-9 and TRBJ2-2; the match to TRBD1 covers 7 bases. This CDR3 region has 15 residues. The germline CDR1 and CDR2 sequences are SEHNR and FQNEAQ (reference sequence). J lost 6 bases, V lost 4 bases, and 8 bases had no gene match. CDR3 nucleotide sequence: TGTGCCAGCAGCTCCGCAACAGGGGTGGCCGGGGAGCTGTTTTTT. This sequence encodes CASSSATGVAGELFF.

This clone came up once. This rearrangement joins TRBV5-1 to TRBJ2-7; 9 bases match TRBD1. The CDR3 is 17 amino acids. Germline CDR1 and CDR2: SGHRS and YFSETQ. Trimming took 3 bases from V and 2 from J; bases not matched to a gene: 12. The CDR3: CASSWNLPGQGPYEQYF. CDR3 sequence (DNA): TGCGCCAGCAGCTGGAACTTACCGGGACAGGGTCCCTACGAGCAGTACTTC.

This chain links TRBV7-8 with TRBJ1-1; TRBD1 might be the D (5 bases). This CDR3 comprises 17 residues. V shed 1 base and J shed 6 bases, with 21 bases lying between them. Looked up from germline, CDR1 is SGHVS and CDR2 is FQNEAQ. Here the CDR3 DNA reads TGTGCCAGCAGCTTAGGTCCCCCCGACAGACGGGTGTCTGAAGCTTTCTTT. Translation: CASSLGPPDRRVSEAFF.

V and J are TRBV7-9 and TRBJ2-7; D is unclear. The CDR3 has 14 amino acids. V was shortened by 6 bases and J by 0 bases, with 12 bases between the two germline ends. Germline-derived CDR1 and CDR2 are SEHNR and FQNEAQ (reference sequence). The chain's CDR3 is CASSLARSSYEQYF. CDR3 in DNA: TGTGCCAGCAGTCTGGCCAGAAGCTCCTACGAGCAGTACTTC.

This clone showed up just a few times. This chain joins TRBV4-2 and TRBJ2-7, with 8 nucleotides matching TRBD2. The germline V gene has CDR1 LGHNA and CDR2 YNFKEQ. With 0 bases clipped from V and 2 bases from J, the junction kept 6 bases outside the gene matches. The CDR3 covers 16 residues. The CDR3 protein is CASSQDQGSGAYEQYF. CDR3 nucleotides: TGTGCCAGCAGCCAAGATCAAGGTAGCGGGGCCTACGAGCAGTACTTC.

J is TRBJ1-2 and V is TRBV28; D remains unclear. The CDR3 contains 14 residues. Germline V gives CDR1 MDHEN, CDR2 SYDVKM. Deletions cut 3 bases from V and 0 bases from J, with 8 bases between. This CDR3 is CASSFNGANYGYTF. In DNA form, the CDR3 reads TGTGCCAGCAGTTTCAACGGGGCTAACTATGGCTACACCTTC.

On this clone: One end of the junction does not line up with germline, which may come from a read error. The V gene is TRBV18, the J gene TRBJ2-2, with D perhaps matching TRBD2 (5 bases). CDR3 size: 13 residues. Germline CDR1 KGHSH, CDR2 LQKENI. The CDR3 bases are TGCGCCAGCTCACCCGGAGAGGGCGGGGAGCTGTTTTTT. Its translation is CASSPGEGGELFF.

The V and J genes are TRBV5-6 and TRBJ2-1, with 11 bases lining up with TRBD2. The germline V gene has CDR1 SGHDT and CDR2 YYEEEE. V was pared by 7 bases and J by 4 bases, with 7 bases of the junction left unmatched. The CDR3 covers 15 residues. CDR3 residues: CASAGGTSGYNEQFF. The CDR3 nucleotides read TGTGCCAGCGCTGGGGGGACTAGCGGTTACAATGAGCAGTTCTTC.